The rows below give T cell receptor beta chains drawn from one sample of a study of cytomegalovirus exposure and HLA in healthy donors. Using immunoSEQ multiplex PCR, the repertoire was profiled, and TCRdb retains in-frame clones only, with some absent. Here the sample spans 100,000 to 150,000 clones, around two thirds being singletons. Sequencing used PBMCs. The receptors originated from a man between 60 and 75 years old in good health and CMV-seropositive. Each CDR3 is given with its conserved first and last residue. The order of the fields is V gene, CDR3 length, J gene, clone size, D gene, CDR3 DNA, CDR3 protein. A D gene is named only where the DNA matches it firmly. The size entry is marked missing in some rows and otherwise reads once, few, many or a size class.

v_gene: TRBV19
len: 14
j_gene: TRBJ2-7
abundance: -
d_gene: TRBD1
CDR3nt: TGTGCCAGCAATCCGGGACAGGGGTTCTCCGAGCAGTACTTC
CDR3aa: CASNPGQGFSEQYF

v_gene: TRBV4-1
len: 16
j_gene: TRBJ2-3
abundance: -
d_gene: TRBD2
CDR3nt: TGCGCCAGCAGCCAAAGACTAGCGGGGAGCACAGATACGCAGTATTTT
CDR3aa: CASSQRLAGSTDTQYF

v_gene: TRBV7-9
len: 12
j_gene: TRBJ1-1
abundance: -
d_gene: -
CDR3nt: TGTGCCAGCAAGCCTGGGAACACTGAAGCTTTCTTT
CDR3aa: CASKPGNTEAFF

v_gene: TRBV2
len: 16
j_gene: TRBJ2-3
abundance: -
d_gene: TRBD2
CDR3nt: TGTGCCAGCAGGCTCCTAGCGGGGGGGAGAACAGATACGCAGTATTTT
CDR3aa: CASRLLAGGRTDTQYF

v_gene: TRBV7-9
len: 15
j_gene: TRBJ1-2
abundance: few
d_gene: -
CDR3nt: TGTGCCAGCAGCTTAGAGGGGCCAGACGTTTATGGCTACACCTTC
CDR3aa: CASSLEGPDVYGYTF

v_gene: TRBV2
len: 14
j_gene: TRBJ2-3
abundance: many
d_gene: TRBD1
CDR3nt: TGTGCCAGCAGGGGACAGGCTAGCACAGATACGCAGTATTTT
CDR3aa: CASRGQASTDTQYF

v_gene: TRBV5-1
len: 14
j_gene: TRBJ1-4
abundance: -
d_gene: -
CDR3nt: TGCGCCAGCAGCGAAGGGGGGGCGAATGAAAAACTGTTTTTT
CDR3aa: CASSEGGANEKLFF

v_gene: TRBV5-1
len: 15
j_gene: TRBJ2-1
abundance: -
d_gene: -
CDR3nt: TGCGCCAGCAGCGTTGAGGGATCACAGTCGAATGAGCAGTTCTTC
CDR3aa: CASSVEGSQSNEQFF

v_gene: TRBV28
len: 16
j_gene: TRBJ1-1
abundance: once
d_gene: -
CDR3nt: TGTGCCAGCAGCTCAAACGCTCAGGGAGGGAACACTGAAGCTTTCTTT
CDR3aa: CASSSNAQGGNTEAFF

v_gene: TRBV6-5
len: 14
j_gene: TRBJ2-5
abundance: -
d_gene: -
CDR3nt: TGTGCCAGCAGTTACTGGTCAGGGGAAGAGACCCAGTACTTC
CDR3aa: CASSYWSGEETQYF

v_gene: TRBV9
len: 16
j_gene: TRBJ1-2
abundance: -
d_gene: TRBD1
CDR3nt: TGTGCCAGCAGCCCTCGGGACAGGGAGTTAATTTATGGCTACACCTTC
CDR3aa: CASSPRDRELIYGYTF

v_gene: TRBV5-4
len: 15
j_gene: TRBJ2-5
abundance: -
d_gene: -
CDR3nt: TGTGCCAGCAGCCCGGGGACGGGTGGGGGCGAGACCCAGTACTTC
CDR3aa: CASSPGTGGGETQYF

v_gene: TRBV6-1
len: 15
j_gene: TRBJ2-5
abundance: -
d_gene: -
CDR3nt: TGTGCCAGCAGTGCTCTGAGGAACATCCAAGAGACCCAGTACTTC
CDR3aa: CASSALRNIQETQYF

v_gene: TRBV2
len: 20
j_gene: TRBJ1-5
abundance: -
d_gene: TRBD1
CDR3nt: TGTGCCAGCAGTGAAGCGGCCGGGACAGGGGTAGGGGTGAGCAATCAGCCCCAGCATTTT
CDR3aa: CASSEAAGTGVGVSNQPQHF

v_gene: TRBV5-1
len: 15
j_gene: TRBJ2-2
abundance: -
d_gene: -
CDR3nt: TGCGCCAGCAGCTTGGGTGGGGGCGACGCCGGGGAGCTGTTTTTT
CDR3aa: CASSLGGGDAGELFF

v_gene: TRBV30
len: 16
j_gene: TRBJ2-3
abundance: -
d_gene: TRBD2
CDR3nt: TGTGCCTGGAGTGTGGGACTAGCGGGAAGCACAGATACGCAGTATTTT
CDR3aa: CAWSVGLAGSTDTQYF

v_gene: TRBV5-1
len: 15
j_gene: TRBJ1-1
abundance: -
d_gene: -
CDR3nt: TGCGCCAGCAGCTTGCAGGCGGGGGCGCCTCTTGAAGCTTTCTTT
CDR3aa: CASSLQAGAPLEAFF

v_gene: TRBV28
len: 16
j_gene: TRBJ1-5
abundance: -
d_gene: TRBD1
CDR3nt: TGTGCCAGCATTGGGGTCGGACAGGCAGGCAATCAGCCCCAGCATTTT
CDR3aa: CASIGVGQAGNQPQHF

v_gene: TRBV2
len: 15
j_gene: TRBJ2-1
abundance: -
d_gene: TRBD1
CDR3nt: TGTGCCAGCAGGGGCGGGACAGGGGGCTACAATGAGCAGTTCTTC
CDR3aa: CASRGGTGGYNEQFF

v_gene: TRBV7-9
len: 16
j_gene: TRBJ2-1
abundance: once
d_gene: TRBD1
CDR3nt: TGTGCCAGCAGCCGGACCCCGGGACAGGGGGCTGATGAGCAGTTCTTC
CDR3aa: CASSRTPGQGADEQFF

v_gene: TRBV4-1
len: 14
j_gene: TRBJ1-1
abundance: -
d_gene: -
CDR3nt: TGCGCCAGCAGCCAATCGAGAGGGAACACTGAAGCTTTCTTT
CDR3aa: CASSQSRGNTEAFF

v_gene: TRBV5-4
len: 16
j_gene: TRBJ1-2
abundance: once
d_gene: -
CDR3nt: TGTGCCAGCAGCGCTCCGTGGGGGCCAGGAAACTATGGCTACACCTTC
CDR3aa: CASSAPWGPGNYGYTF

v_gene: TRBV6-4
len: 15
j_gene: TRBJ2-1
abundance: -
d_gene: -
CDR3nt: TGTGCCAGCAGCCATTCCCAGGGAAGCAGAAATGAGCAGTTCTTC
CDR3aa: CASSHSQGSRNEQFF

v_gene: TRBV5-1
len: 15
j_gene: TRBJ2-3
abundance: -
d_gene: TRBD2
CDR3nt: TGCGCCAGCACGTCCGGACTAGCGGGGGTAGATACGCAGTATTTT
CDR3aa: CASTSGLAGVDTQYF

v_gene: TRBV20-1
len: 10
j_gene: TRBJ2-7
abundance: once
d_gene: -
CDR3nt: TGCAGTGCCAAACTGTACGAGCAGTACTTC
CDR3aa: CSAKLYEQYF

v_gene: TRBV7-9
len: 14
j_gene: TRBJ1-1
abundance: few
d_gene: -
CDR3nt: TGTGCCAGCAGCTTACCGACAGGTTTGGGTGAAGCTTTCTTT
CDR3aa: CASSLPTGLGEAFF

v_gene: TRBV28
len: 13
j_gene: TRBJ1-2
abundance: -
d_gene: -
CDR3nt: TGTGCCAGCAGTTTCCTAGCGGGCTATGGCTACACCTTC
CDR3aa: CASSFLAGYGYTF

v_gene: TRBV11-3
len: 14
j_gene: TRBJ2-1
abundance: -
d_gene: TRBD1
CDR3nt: TGTGCCAGCAGCATAGGGGGACAGGGTCGCGAGCAGTTCTTC
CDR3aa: CASSIGGQGREQFF

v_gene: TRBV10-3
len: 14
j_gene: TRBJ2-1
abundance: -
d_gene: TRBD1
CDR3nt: TGTGCCATCATGACGGGACAGGGTTACAATGAGCAGTTCTTC
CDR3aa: CAIMTGQGYNEQFF

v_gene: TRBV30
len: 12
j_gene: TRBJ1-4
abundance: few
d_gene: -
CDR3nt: TGTGCCTGGGCGCTATCTAATGAAAAACTGTTTTTT
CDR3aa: CAWALSNEKLFF

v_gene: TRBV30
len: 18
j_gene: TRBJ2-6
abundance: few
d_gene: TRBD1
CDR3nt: TGTGCCTGGCGGTCCGGGACAGCCCTTTTCTCTGGGGCCAACGTCCTGACTTTC
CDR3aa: CAWRSGTALFSGANVLTF

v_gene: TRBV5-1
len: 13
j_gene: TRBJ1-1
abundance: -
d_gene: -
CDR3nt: TGCGCCAGCAGCTTCCAGACAACCACTGAAGCTTTCTTT
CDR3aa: CASSFQTTTEAFF

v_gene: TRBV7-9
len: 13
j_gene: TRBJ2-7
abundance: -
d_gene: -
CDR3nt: TGTGCCAGCAGCTTAGACTACTCCTACGAGCAGTACTTC
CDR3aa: CASSLDYSYEQYF

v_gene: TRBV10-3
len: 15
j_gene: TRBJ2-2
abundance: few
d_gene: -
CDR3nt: TGTGCCATCAGTGTTACAGGGACGAACACCGGGGAGCTGTTTTTT
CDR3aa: CAISVTGTNTGELFF

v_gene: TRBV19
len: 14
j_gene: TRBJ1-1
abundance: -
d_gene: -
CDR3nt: TGTGCCAGTAGTATCCAGGGCTTGAACACTGAAGCTTTCTTT
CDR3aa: CASSIQGLNTEAFF

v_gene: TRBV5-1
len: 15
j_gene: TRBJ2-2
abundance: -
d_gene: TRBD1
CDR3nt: TGCGCCAGCAGCTTGGGGACAGGGCAAACCGGGGAGCTGTTTTTT
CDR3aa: CASSLGTGQTGELFF

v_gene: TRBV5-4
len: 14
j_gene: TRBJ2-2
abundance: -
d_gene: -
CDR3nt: TGTGCCAGCAGCTTCGGTACGGGGACCGGGGAGCTGTTTTTT
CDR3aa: CASSFGTGTGELFF

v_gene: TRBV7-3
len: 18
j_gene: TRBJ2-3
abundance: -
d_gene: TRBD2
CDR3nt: TGTGCCAGCAGCTTTACGACTAGCGGGGGAGCCAGCACAGATACGCAGTATTTT
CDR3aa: CASSFTTSGGASTDTQYF

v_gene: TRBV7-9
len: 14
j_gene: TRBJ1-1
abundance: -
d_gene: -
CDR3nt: TGTGCCAGCAGCTTAGGTAGTTTTCGCACTGAAGCTTTCTTT
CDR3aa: CASSLGSFRTEAFF

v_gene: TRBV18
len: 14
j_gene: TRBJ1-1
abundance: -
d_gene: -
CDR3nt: TGTGCCAGCTCACCGGGACAAGACTACACTGAAGCTTTCTTT
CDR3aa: CASSPGQDYTEAFF

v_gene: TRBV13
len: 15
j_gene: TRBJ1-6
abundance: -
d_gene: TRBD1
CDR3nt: TGTGCCAGCAGTGCCCTCGGGACAGCTAATTCACCCCTCCACTTT
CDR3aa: CASSALGTANSPLHF

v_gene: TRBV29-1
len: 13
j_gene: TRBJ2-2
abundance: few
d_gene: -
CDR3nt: TGCAGCGTTTCGGACCGGGGGACCGGGGAGCTGTTTTTT
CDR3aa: CSVSDRGTGELFF

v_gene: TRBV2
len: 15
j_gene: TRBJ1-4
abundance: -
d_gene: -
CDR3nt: TGTGCCAGCACCGGCGGTCTGGGGAGATTTAGAAAACTGTTTTTT
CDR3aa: CASTGGLGRFRKLFF

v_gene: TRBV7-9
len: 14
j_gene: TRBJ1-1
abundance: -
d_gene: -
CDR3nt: TGTGCCAGCAGCTATGGGGACAAGAACACTGAAGCTTTCTTT
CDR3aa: CASSYGDKNTEAFF

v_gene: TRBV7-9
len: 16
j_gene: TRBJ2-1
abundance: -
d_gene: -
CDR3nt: TGTGCCAGCAGCCCCCTCTGGTCTAGCGAGTACAATGAGCAGTTCTTC
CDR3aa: CASSPLWSSEYNEQFF

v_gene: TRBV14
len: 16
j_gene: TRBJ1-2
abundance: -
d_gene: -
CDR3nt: TGTGCCAGCAGCCAACATATACCGGGACACAGTTATGGCTACACCTTC
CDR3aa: CASSQHIPGHSYGYTF

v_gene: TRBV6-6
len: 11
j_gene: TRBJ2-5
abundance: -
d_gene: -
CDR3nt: TGTGCCAGCAGTTGGACGGGGGCCCAGTACTTC
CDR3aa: CASSWTGAQYF

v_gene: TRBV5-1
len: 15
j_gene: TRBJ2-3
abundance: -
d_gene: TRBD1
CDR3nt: TGCGCCAGCAGCTTGTTGGGACAGATCACAGATACGCAGTATTTT
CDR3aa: CASSLLGQITDTQYF

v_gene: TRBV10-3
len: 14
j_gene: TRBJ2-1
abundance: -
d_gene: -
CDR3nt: TGTGCCATCAGTGAAGTTGGAGGGTTGAAGGAGCAGTTCTTC
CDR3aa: CAISEVGGLKEQFF

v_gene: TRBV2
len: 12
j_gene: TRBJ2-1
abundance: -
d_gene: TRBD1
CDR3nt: TGTGCCAGCAGTGGACAGGGGTTTGAGCAGTTCTTC
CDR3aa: CASSGQGFEQFF

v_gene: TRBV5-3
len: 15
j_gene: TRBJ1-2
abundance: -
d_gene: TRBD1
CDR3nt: TGTGCCAGAAGCCCGCACAGGGGTCTCGGCTATGGCTACACCTTC
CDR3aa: CARSPHRGLGYGYTF

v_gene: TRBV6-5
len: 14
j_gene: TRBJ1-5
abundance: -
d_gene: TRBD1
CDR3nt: TGTGCCAGCAGTTGGAGACAGGGAGATCAGCCCCAGCATTTT
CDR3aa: CASSWRQGDQPQHF

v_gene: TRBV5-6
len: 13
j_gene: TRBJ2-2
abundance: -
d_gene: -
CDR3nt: TGTGCCAGCGGCAGGGGAGTCACCGGGGAGCTGTTTTTT
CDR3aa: CASGRGVTGELFF

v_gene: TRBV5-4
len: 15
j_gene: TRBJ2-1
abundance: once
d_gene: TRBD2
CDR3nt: TGTGCCAGCAGCTCTTACGGACTAGCGTATGTTGAGCAGTTCTTC
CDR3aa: CASSSYGLAYVEQFF

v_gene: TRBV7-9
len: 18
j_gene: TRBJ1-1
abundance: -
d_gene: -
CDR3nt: TGTTCCAGCAGCCCTAGTAGTAGGGGGATCCCCATGAACACTGAAGCTTTCTTT
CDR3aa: CSSSPSSRGIPMNTEAFF

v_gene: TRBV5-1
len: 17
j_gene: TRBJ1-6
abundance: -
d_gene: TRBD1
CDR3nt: TGCGCCAGCAGCCTGACGACCTCACAGGGGGCGTATTCACCCCTCCACTTT
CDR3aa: CASSLTTSQGAYSPLHF

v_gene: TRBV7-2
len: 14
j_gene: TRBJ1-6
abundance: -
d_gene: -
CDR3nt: TGTGCCAGCAGCTTCACGGGGGGAGGTTCACCCCTCCACTTT
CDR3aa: CASSFTGGGSPLHF

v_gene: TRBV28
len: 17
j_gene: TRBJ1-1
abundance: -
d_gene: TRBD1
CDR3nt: TGTGCCAGCAGTGTGAGTAGGCAGGGGGCAGGGAACACTGAAGCTTTCTTT
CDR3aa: CASSVSRQGAGNTEAFF

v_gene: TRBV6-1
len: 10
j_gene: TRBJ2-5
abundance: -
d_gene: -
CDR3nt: TGTGCCAGCGCCTGGGGGGAGCAGTACTTC
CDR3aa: CASAWGEQYF